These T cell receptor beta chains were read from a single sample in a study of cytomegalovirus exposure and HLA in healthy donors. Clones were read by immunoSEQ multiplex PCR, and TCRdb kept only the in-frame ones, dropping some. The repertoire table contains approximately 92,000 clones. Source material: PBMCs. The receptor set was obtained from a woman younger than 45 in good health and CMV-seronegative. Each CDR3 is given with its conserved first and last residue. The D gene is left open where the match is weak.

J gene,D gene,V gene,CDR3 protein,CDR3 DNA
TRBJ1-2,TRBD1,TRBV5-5,CASSPSQGANYGYTF,TGTGCCAGCAGCCCGTCACAGGGGGCTAACTATGGCTACACCTTC
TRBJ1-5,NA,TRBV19,CASSINKNQPQHF,TGTGCCAGTAGTATCAACAAGAATCAGCCCCAGCATTTT
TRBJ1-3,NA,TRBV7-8,CASSLRTAGNTIYF,TGTGCCAGCAGCTTACGGACAGCTGGAAACACCATATATTTT
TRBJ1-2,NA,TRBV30,CAWKTSRVDGYTF,TGTGCCTGGAAGACCAGCAGGGTCGATGGCTACACCTTC
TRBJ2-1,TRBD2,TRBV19,CASSPWREGPNEQFF,TGTGCCAGTAGTCCGTGGCGGGAGGGCCCCAATGAGCAGTTCTTC
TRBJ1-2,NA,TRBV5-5,CASSLGSGEYGYTF,TGTGCCAGCAGCTTGGGTTCGGGTGAATATGGCTACACCTTC
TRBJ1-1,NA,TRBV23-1,CASSQSGQGPLNTEAFF,TGCGCCAGCAGTCAATCCGGGCAGGGTCCATTGAACACTGAAGCTTTCTTT
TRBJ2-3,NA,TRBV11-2,CASSHHRSTDTQYF,TGTGCCAGCAGCCACCACCGGAGCACAGATACGCAGTATTTT
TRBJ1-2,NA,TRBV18,CASSPRTGSEYGYTF,TGTGCCAGCTCACCACGTACGGGTTCCGAGTATGGCTACACCTTC
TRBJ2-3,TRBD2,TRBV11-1,CASSFRGTSGTDTQYF,TGTGCCAGCAGCTTTAGGGGGACTAGCGGCACAGATACGCAGTATTTT
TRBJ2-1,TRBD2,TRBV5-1,CASRGLAGGNEQFF,TGCGCCAGCAGGGGGCTAGCGGGGGGTAATGAGCAGTTCTTC
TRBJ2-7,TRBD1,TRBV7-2,CASSQSTGGLYEQYF,TGTGCCAGCAGCCAATCGACAGGGGGTCTCTACGAGCAGTACTTC
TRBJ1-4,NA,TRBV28,CASAPRHEKLFF,TGTGCCTCTGCGCCGAGGCATGAAAAACTGTTTTTT
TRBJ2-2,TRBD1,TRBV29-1,CSVVGQGERDTGELFF,TGCAGCGTTGTGGGACAGGGGGAGAGGGACACCGGGGAGCTGTTTTTT
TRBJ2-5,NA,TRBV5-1,CASSLDTGVVETQYF,TGCGCCAGCAGCTTGGATACCGGGGTTGTGGAGACCCAGTACTTC
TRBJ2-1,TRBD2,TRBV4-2,CASSQGGLAGGRYNEQFF,TGTGCCAGCAGCCAAGGTGGACTAGCGGGGGGCCGGTACAATGAGCAGTTCTTC
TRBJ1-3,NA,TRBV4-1,CASSQENRNTIYF,TGCGCCAGCAGCCAAGAAAATAGAAACACCATATATTTT
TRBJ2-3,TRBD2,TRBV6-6,CASSKREGQDTQYF,TGTGCCAGCAGTAAGCGGGAGGGCCAAGATACGCAGTATTTT
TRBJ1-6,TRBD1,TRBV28,CASNDPTGLHNSPLHF,TGTGCCAGCAATGACCCGACAGGGCTCCATAATTCACCCCTCCACTTT
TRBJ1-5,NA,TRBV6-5,CASSYSKGGQPQHF,TGTGCCAGCAGTTACTCGAAGGGGGGGCAGCCCCAGCATTTT
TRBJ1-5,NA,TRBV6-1,CASRRDTNQPQHF,TGTGCCAGCAGAAGGGACACCAATCAGCCCCAGCATTTT
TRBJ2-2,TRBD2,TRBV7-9,CASSPLAGGGTGELFF,TGTGCCAGCAGCCCCTTAGCGGGAGGAGGCACCGGGGAGCTGTTTTTT
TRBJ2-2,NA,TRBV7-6,CASSSVVKSNTGELFF,TGTGCCAGCAGCTCAGTCGTGAAATCGAACACCGGGGAGCTGTTTTTT
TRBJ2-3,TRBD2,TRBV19,CASSASIAGGSDTQYF,TGTGCCAGTAGTGCCTCCATAGCGGGGGGATCAGATACGCAGTATTTT
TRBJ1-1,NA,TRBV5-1,CASSLGGGTEAFF,TGCGCCAGCAGCTTGGGAGGGGGCACTGAAGCTTTCTTT
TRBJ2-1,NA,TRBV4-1,CASSQSPLLLSYNEQFF,TGCGCCAGCAGCCAAAGCCCCCTTCTCCTCTCCTACAATGAGCAGTTCTTC
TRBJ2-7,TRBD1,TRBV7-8,CASSLRTGGGEQYF,TGTGCCAGCAGCTTGAGGACAGGGGGCGGCGAGCAGTACTTC
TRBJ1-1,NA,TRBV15,CATSRVIASGTEAFF,TGTGCCACCAGCAGAGTTATCGCTTCGGGGACTGAAGCTTTCTTT
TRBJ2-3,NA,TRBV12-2,CASRLDTYYTDTQYF,TGTGCAAGTCGCTTGGACACTTACTACACAGATACGCAGTATTTT
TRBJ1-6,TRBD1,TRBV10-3,CAISEYPGQGRNSPLHF,TGTGCCATCAGTGAGTACCCCGGACAGGGAAGGAATTCACCCCTCCACTTT
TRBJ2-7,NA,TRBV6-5,CASSTRTPPYEQYF,TGTGCCAGCAGTACCCGGACTCCCCCCTACGAGCAGTACTTC
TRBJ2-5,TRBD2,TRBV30,CALTPGGAYETQYF,TGTGCCCTTACACCCGGGGGGGCCTACGAGACCCAGTACTTC
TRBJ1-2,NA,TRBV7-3,CASSSGYRSAGYTF,TGTGCCAGCAGCTCAGGGTACAGGTCGGCTGGCTACACCTTC
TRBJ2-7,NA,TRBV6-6,CASSYFRAYEQYF,TGTGCCAGCAGTTACTTCCGCGCCTACGAGCAGTACTTC
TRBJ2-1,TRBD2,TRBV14,CASSLWTSGYNEQFF,TGTGCCAGCAGCCTATGGACTAGCGGCTACAATGAGCAGTTCTTC
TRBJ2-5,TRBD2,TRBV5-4,CASSLARGGEYQETQYF,TGTGCCAGCAGCTTGGCCCGCGGGGGGGAGTACCAAGAGACCCAGTACTTC
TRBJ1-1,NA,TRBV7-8,CASSPVGGMNTEAFF,TGTGCCAGCAGCCCCGTGGGCGGGATGAACACTGAAGCTTTCTTT
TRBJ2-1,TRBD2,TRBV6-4,CASSENSGDYNEQFF,TGTGCCAGCAGTGAAAATAGCGGGGATTACAATGAGCAGTTCTTC
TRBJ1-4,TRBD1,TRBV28,CASSQGQGGLNEKLFF,TGTGCCAGCAGCCAGGGACAGGGGGGACTTAATGAAAAACTGTTTTTT
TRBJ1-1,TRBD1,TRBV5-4,CASSFDRGDTEAFF,TGTGCCAGCAGCTTTGACAGGGGGGACACTGAAGCTTTCTTT
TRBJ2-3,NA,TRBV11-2,CASSLDGGSADTQYF,TGTGCCAGCAGCTTAGATGGGGGCTCGGCAGATACGCAGTATTTT
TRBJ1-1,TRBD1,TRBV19,CASSTIRDRGTEAFF,TGTGCCAGTAGCACGATCCGGGACAGGGGGACTGAAGCTTTCTTT
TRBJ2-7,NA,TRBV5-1,CASSTGNTPASYEQYF,TGCGCCAGCAGCACAGGTAATACACCCGCATCCTACGAGCAGTACTTC
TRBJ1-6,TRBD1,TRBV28,CASSLTGGFYNSPLHF,TGTGCCAGCAGCCTGACAGGGGGGTTCTATAATTCACCCCTCCACTTT